The 14 T cell receptor beta chains in this list originate from one sample, sequenced in a study of OX40 agonist ivuxolimab in advanced cancers. The table came from immunoSEQ multiplex PCR; TCRdb's copy has only in-frame clones and leaves some out. Among 95,000 or so clones listed, around 85% were seen once. Sequencing was performed on CD4+ or CD8+ T cells sorted from blood, taken in a trial of the OX40 agonist ivuxolimab. These receptor sequences come from an adult with an advanced solid tumor such as melanoma, head and neck, liver or kidney cancer.

The rearrangement links TRBV18 to TRBJ2-2; no clear D. This CDR3 is 17 amino acids long. V dropped 2 bases and J dropped 5 bases, with 18 bases sitting between them. The germline V gene has CDR1 KGHSH and CDR2 LQKENI. The CDR3 loop reads CASSPIAGSSLTGELFF. The CDR3 nucleotides are TGTGCCAGCTCACCAATCGCCGGGTCTAGTTTAACCGGGGAGCTGTTTTTT.

The chain joins TRBV19 to TRBJ2-5; 9 bases are a match to TRBD1. This CDR3 region has 15 residues. In germline, CDR1 is LNHDA, CDR2 SQIVND (reference sequence). Trimming removed 5 bases from V and 6 bases from J; junction bases left unmatched: 10. The CDR3 DNA reads TGTGCCAGTAGTGTGGGACAGGGAAGATTTCAGACCCAGTACTTC. Its translation: CASSVGQGRFQTQYF.

The chain employs TRBV7-9 and TRBJ2-1; 13 bases are shared with TRBD2. Trimming cost V 8 bases and J 8 bases; bases outside gene matches: 12. Germline V lookup: CDR1 SEHNR, CDR2 FQNEAQ (reference sequence). The CDR3 totals 16 residues. CDR3 in amino acids: CASHRLAGGMRDEQFF. DNA for the CDR3: TGTGCCAGCCATCGACTAGCGGGAGGAATGCGGGATGAGCAGTTCTTC.

CDR3: CATSRDALGREQYF. CDR3 nucleotides: TGTGCCACCAGCAGAGATGCCCTCGGAAGAGAGCAGTACTTC. The chain combines TRBV15 with TRBJ2-7, with D hard to call. CDR1 LNHNV and CDR2 YYDKDF come from the germline V gene (reference sequence). The length of the CDR3 is 14 residues. Deletions cut 0 bases from V and 7 bases from J, with 13 bases between.

The rearrangement joins TRBV2 to TRBJ2-1; tentative D call: TRBD1 (8 bases). The CDR3 length is 18 residues. Trimming stripped 4 bases from V and 8 bases from J, with 27 bases between. CDR1 is SNHLY and CDR2 is FYNNEI in the germline V gene. CDR3 loop: CASSAYLGWTGREDEQFF. The CDR3 DNA reads as TGTGCCAGCAGTGCTTATCTGGGGTGGACAGGGAGGGAGGATGAGCAGTTCTTC. Full variable domain (remainder filled in from reference TRBV2 and TRBJ2-1): EPEVTQTPSHQVTQMGQEVILRCVPISNHLYFYWYRQILGQKVEFLVSFYNNEISEKSEIFDDQFSVERPDGSNFTLKIRSTKLEDSAMYFCASSAYLGWTGREDEQFFGPGTRLTVL.

The chain joins TRBV7-9 to TRBJ2-5; D assignment may be TRBD1 or TRBD2 (5 bases each). Germline values: CDR1 SEHNR, CDR2 FQNEAQ (reference sequence). Trimming took 1 base from V and 7 from J, leaving 10 bases between them. The CDR3 length is 13 residues. This CDR3 is CASSLGGGGTQYF. The CDR3 DNA reads TGTGCCAGCAGCTTAGGTGGTGGGGGGACCCAGTACTTC.

This clone has just a few counts. This rearrangement joins TRBV10-3 to TRBJ1-5, with a tentative D call TRBD1 (5 bases). This CDR3 spans 14 amino acids. Germline V gene sequence: CDR1 ENHRY, CDR2 SYGVKD. Trimming took off 4 bases at V and 3 bases at J, with 10 bases between the two ends. This CDR3 reads CAISGDYFNQPQHF. The DNA for the CDR3 is TGTGCCATCAGTGGGGACTATTTCAATCAGCCCCAGCATTTT.

The genes are TRBV7-3 and TRBJ2-1, with D possibly being TRBD1 or TRBD2 (5 bases each). There are 15 residues in the CDR3. The germline CDR1 and CDR2 sequences are SGHTA and FQGTGA. Trimming removed 5 bases at V and 6 bases at J, with 17 bases between. The CDR3 coding sequence is TGTGCCAGCAGCCCCGTGAGGGGAGAGGGCAATGAGCAGTTCTTC. Translation gives CASSPVRGEGNEQFF. The full variable domain, rest sourced from reference TRBV7-3 and TRBJ2-1, is GAGVSQTPSNKVTEKGKYVELRCDPISGHTALYWYRQSLGQGPEFLIYFQGTGAADDSGLPNDRFFAVRPEGSVSTLKIQRTERGDSAVYLCASSPVRGEGNEQFFGPGTRLTVL.

V usage is TRBV13 and J usage is TRBJ1-1; D perhaps matches TRBD1 (6 bases). The CDR3 loop spans 14 amino acids. V was trimmed by 6 bases and J by 4 bases, leaving 15 bases between them. Germline V lookup: CDR1 PRHDT, CDR2 FYEKMQ (reference sequence). The CDR3 reads CASSWGRGSTEAFF. In DNA form, the CDR3 reads TGTGCCAGCAGTTGGGGGCGCGGTTCCACTGAAGCTTTCTTT.

The chain is built from TRBV19 and TRBJ2-7; D perhaps matches TRBD2 (5 bases). This CDR3 has 15 residues. Germline V CDR1 and CDR2: LNHDA, SQIVND (reference sequence). Trimming removed 6 bases at V and 0 bases at J, with 15 bases between. CDR3 sequence (DNA): TGTGCCAGTAGACCTCGGACGGGAAGCTCCTACGAGCAGTACTTC. Protein sequence: CASRPRTGSSYEQYF.

The V and J genes are TRBV27 and TRBJ2-5; D perhaps matches TRBD2 (6 bases). V was clipped by 4 bases and J by 2 bases, with 17 bases between them. CDR3 length: 16 residues. Germline V gene sequence: CDR1 MNHEY, CDR2 SMNVEV (reference sequence). CDR3 nucleotide sequence: TGTGCCAGCAGTTACGAGGGCGGGGTTCGGCAAGAGACCCAGTACTTC. Protein sequence: CASSYEGGVRQETQYF.

The V gene is TRBV28, the J gene TRBJ2-7; D not resolved. V gave up 1 base and J gave up 1 base, with 5 bases separating them. In germline, CDR1 is MDHEN, CDR2 SYDVKM. The CDR3 length is 13 residues. The CDR3 coding sequence is TGTGCCAGCAGTTTATACGGGTCCTACGAGCAGTACTTC. It is translated as CASSLYGSYEQYF.

The J gene is TRBJ2-5, the V gene TRBV2; 10 nucleotides align to TRBD2. Germline loops: CDR1 SNHLY, CDR2 FYNNEI. With V trimmed by 1 base and J by 3 bases, 2 bases remained unmatched. The CDR3 spans 15 residues. The CDR3 loop is CASSEEGLAKETQYF. The CDR3 bases are TGTGCCAGCAGTGAAGAGGGACTAGCGAAAGAGACCCAGTACTTC.

V is TRBV27 and J is TRBJ1-2; D is perhaps TRBD1 (5 bases). Trimming left V 2 bases short and J 12 bases short, with 19 bases between. Germline CDR1 is MNHEY and CDR2 is SMNVEV (reference sequence). The CDR3 has 14 residues. CDR3 loop: CASSLQGQGDRHTF. The CDR3 nucleotides are TGTGCCAGCAGTTTACAAGGCCAGGGTGACCGTCACACCTTC.